This T cell receptor (beta chain) came from a study of cytomegalovirus exposure and HLA in healthy donors. Use of 60 Vbeta and 13 Jbeta primers characterized the PCR. Some clones are missing from TCRdb's copy, which holds only in-frame ones; the method was immunoSEQ multiplex PCR. Of under 200,000 clones in the sample, 80% to 90% were seen once. The length of the CDR3 is 12 residues. V lost 3 bases to trimming and J lost 4 bases, with 5 bases between them. Germline lookup yields CDR1 SNHLY and CDR2 FYNNEI. Material for sequencing was PBMCs. This sequence was found in a man aged 35-49 years in good health and CMV-seropositive. The chain joins TRBV2 to TRBJ2-3; D remains ambiguous. The CDR3 DNA reads TGTGCCAGCAGTGACCGGGCAGATACGCAGTATTTT. Amino acids: CASSDRADTQYF.